Reported below is one TCR beta chain. Its antigen remains unidentified. This sample is part of a study of vaccination effects on CD4 cells after COVID-19. Clones were sequenced by immunoSEQ multiplex PCR, and TCRdb holds only the in-frame ones, with some missing. Among about 70,000 clones, more than 65% were seen once, and the ten largest hold over 4.5%. The CDR3 length is 16 residues. CDR1 is MNHEY and CDR2 is SMNVEV in the germline V gene (reference sequence). V lost 3 bases to trimming and J lost 7 bases; unmatched junction nucleotides: 9. Ahead of sequencing, the ViraFEST assay grew antigen-specific CD4+ T cells using viral peptide pools. CD4+ T cell isolation took place after approximately 11 days of culture. By PCR, the person was confirmed to have had SARS-CoV-2 infection between March and December 2020.

The chain couples TRBV27 to TRBJ1-6; 7 nucleotides align to TRBD1. The specimen was CD4+ T cells from PBMCs cultured with HIV peptides, collected before COVID-19 vaccination. Sample subset: HIV-1 Nef peptide pool negative control/reference culture. The TCR was taken from a human donor who had a prior SARS-CoV-2 infection. As DNA, the CDR3 is TGTGCCAGCAGTTTCCGAACAGGGGCCCGAAATTCACCCCTCCACTTT. This encodes CASSFRTGARNSPLHF.